These 9 T cell receptor beta chains were sequenced from one sample in a study of T cells in Graves' hyperthyroidism and ophthalmopathy. RNA transcripts served as the template for amplifying TCR beta CDR3 regions. Initially, a first-round RT-PCR of the TCR CDR3 employed the HTBI primer set. TCRdb reprocessed the multiplex PCR reads via MiXCR and lists one record per CDR3 protein. The sample lists under 450,000 distinct CDR3 sequences, roughly 14% occurring once. Material: blood. The receptors here all came from a young woman with Graves' hyperthyroidism.

This clonotype was picked up many times. The V call is TRBV2, the J call TRBJ2-2; no clear D. The CDR3 is 12 amino acids. The V gene's germline CDR1 is SNHLY and CDR2 FYNNEI. The ends were cut back, 8 bases at V and 9 bases at J, with 13 bases in the middle. CDR3 protein: CASLDFSWELFF. CDR3 coding DNA: TGTGCCAGCCTCGATTTTTCCTGGGAGCTGTTTTTT.

This clonotype was counted at least ten times. The V and J genes are TRBV7-9 and TRBJ2-7; the match to TRBD1 covers 7 bases. J gave up 6 bases and V 1 base, and 3 bases lay outside the gene matches. The CDR3 contains 13 residues. Germline V CDR1 and CDR2: SEHNR, FQNEAQ (reference sequence). The chain's CDR3 is CASSLEGTAEQYF. The CDR3 region has the DNA TGTGCCAGCAGCTTAGAAGGGACAGCCGAGCAGTACTTC.

This clonotype was picked up one time. A junction boundary mismatches the germline segment, possibly from a read error. This chain connects TRBV9 to TRBJ2-1; TRBD1 aligns across 8 bases. The CDR3 is made up of 16 amino acids. Germline V CDR1 and CDR2: SGDLS, YYNGEE. In nucleotides, the CDR3 is TGTGCCAGCAGCGGTGATCGGGACAGGTCCTACAATGAGCAGTCCTTC. Amino acids: CASSGDRDRSYNEQSF.

This clonotype was found once. The gene calls are TRBV20-1 and TRBJ1-1; D is undetermined. Germline values: CDR1 DFQATT, CDR2 SNEGSKA (reference sequence). This CDR3 spans 12 amino acids. Trimming left V 7 bases short and J 7 bases short, with 16 bases between. CDR3 nucleotide sequence: TGCAGTGTGCCATCGCAGGCTGTTGAAGCTTTCTTT. Its protein product is CSVPSQAVEAFF.

J is TRBJ2-5 and V is TRBV2; 11 bases match TRBD2. CDR1 is SNHLY and CDR2 is FYNNEI in the germline V gene. With V trimmed by 2 bases and J by 5 bases, 16 bases remained unmatched. The CDR3 sequence is 19 residues long. The CDR3 protein is CASSERLAGGTGRVETQYF. As DNA, the CDR3 is TGTGCCAGCAGTGAACGCCTAGCGGGAGGTACAGGCCGAGTGGAGACCCAGTACTTC.

Ten or more counts support this clonotype. The J gene is TRBJ2-7, the V gene TRBV18, with D unresolved. The V gene lost 6 bases and the J gene lost 4 bases, with 16 bases spanning the gap. Germline CDR1 is KGHSH and CDR2 is LQKENI. The CDR3 has 14 residues. CDR3 DNA sequence: TGTGCCAGCTCCCCGACCGGGCCTATGTACGAGCAGTACTTC. It encodes CASSPTGPMYEQYF.

This clonotype came up many times. This chain joins TRBV11-1 and TRBJ2-7; D call uncertain. This CDR3 spans 13 amino acids. Germline values: CDR1 SGHAT, CDR2 FQDESV (reference sequence). V lost 2 bases, J lost 1 base, and 6 bases lay in between. CDR3 sequence: CASSLKMSYEQYF. Here the CDR3 DNA reads TGTGCCAGCAGCTTAAAGATGTCCTACGAGCAGTACTTC.

This clonotype was counted many times. The rearrangement uses TRBV6-1 and TRBJ2-3, with no clear D. Trimming pared 2 bases from V and 3 bases from J, leaving 9 bases between. The germline V gene encodes CDR1 MNHNS and CDR2 SASEGT. The CDR3 extends over 14 amino acids. CDR3 sequence reads: CASSELLETDTQYF. The CDR3 DNA reads as TGTGCCAGCAGTGAACTCCTAGAAACAGATACGCAGTATTTT.

This clonotype was picked up many times. The CDR3 nucleotides are TGTGCCAGCTCCACTAGCGCCGGGGAGCTGTTTTTT. It is translated as CASSTSAGELFF. V and J are TRBV2 and TRBJ2-2; 7 nucleotides line up with TRBD2. The V gene end was trimmed by 8 bases and the J gene end by 6 bases; junction bases not matched to a gene: 3. Germline values: CDR1 SNHLY, CDR2 FYNNEI. This CDR3 comprises 12 residues.